This section outlines one TCR beta chain sequence together with its context. Antigen specificity is unknown. The entry originates in a study of cytomegalovirus exposure and HLA in healthy donors. As for the study in general: The roughly 120 million unique TCR beta sequences, from 150 million to 200 million T cells, were found by an earlier analysis. About 77 million unique TCRs from HLA-typed donors made up an early data release.

Trimming removed 1 base from V and 1 base from J, with 12 bases in between. The CDR3 covers 16 residues. In germline, CDR1 is MGHRA, CDR2 YSYEKL. Study-level results: Later on, an analysis showed TCR association rates differing by HLA locus, with DRB1 the most and HLA-C the fewest. There were some public TCRs occurring in many donors, but most TCR sequences were rare.

Primers included in the PCR were 60 Vbeta and 13 Jbeta primers. Generated by immunoSEQ multiplex PCR, the TCRdb table keeps only in-frame clones and is missing some. The data hold fewer than 200,000 clones, with around 68% observed a single time. Input material: PBMCs. This sequence originates from a man in his fifties in good health and CMV-seronegative. The chain uses TRBV4-1 and TRBJ2-3; tentatively, D is TRBD1 (5 bases). This CDR3 reads CASSQGGHQGTDTQYF. The CDR3 coding sequence is TGCGCCAGCAGCCAAGGAGGACATCAGGGCACAGATACGCAGTATTTT.